The 25 T cell receptor beta chains below were found in one sample sequenced in a study of blood T cell repertoires in COVID-19. The protocol was immunoSEQ multiplex PCR, while the TCRdb copy is restricted to in-frame clones and leaves out a portion. The data contain about 74,000 clones, around 90% of them seen just once; the ten biggest clones take up roughly 10%. Sample: peripheral blood. These receptor sequences come from a human donor in a cohort sampled during active COVID-19.

The rearrangement joins TRBV5-1 to TRBJ1-2; D gene uncertain. Germline CDR1 reads SGHRS; CDR2 reads YFSETQ. This CDR3 is 11 amino acids long. Trimming shortened V by 0 bases and J by 10 bases, and 7 bases separated the two germline ends. Here the CDR3 DNA reads TGCGCCAGCAGCTTGGCGGGAGACTACACCTTC. The encoded protein is CASSLAGDYTF.

The V and J genes are TRBV14 and TRBJ1-6; unclear D gene. Germline lookup yields CDR1 SGHDN and CDR2 FVKESK. CDR3 length: 16 residues. Deletions cut 0 bases from V and 3 bases from J, with 9 bases between. CDR3 nucleotide sequence: TGTGCCAGCAGCCAAGAGGCCGGACTCTATAATTCACCCCTCCACTTT. Its translation: CASSQEAGLYNSPLHF.

This clone was seen just once. The rearrangement links TRBV28 to TRBJ1-2; possibly TRBD1 for D (5 bases). CDR3 length: 12 residues. The germline V and J ends were trimmed by 5 bases and 8 bases, with 12 bases remaining between them. CDR1 MDHEN and CDR2 SYDVKM come from the germline V gene. The CDR3 sequence: CASSLKGRGYTF. CDR3 bases: TGTGCCAGCAGTCTTAAGGGGAGGGGCTACACCTTC.

The V and J genes are TRBV7-9 and TRBJ2-7, with TRBD1 matching 7 bases. With V trimmed by 5 bases and J by 3 bases, 16 bases remained unmatched. CDR1 and CDR2 (germline): SEHNR, FQNEAQ (reference sequence). The CDR3 spans 17 residues. DNA of the CDR3: TGTGCCAGCAGCCTAACCCACCGGGACAGAATTATCTACGAGCAGTACTTC. It is translated as CASSLTHRDRIIYEQYF. Complete variable domain (other parts from reference TRBV7-9 and TRBJ2-7): DTGVSQNPRHKITKRGQNVTFRCDPISEHNRLYWYRQTLGQGPEFLTYFQNEAQLEKSRLLSDRFSAERPKGSFSTLEIQRTEQGDSAMYLCASSLTHRDRIIYEQYFGPGTRLTVT.

By sample share, this clone is medium-sized (0.01 to 0.1%). The same CDR3 also results from other DNA sequences found in this sample. V and J are TRBV9 and TRBJ2-7; D remains unclear. Germline V CDR1 and CDR2: SGDLS, YYNGEE. The germline V and J ends were trimmed by 0 bases and 2 bases, with 6 bases remaining between them. The CDR3 sequence is 13 residues long. This CDR3 reads CASSVDGTYEQYF. The CDR3 nucleotides read TGTGCCAGCAGCGTAGATGGCACCTACGAGCAGTACTTC.

The chain links TRBV18 to TRBJ2-5; TRBD1 matches at 7 bases. Looked up from germline, CDR1 is KGHSH and CDR2 is LQKENI. The CDR3 is 15 residues long. V trimming: 2 bases; J trimming: 5 bases; junction bases outside the gene matches: 8. CDR3 sequence reads: CASSPARTGKETQYF. The CDR3 DNA reads TGTGCCAGCTCACCAGCGAGGACAGGAAAGGAGACCCAGTACTTC.

The V and J genes are TRBV11-2 and TRBJ1-3, with TRBD1 matching 9 bases. CDR1 is SGHAT and CDR2 is FQNNGV in the germline V gene. The CDR3 has 14 amino acids. V trimming: 5 bases; J trimming: 7 bases; junction bases outside the gene matches: 6. Here the CDR3 DNA reads TGTGCCAGCAGCATCGGACAGGGGAAGAACACCATATATTTT. Translation: CASSIGQGKNTIYF.

This clone has a single count. At one of its ends the junction is not consistent with the germline gene, which may arise from a read error. J is TRBJ2-5 and V is TRBV7-8; D uncertain. CDR3 length equals 9 residues. Germline V gene sequence: CDR1 SGHVS, CDR2 FQNEAQ. For the CDR3, the DNA is TGTGCCAGCAGTCGCACGGAGCACTTC. Translation gives CASSRTEHF.

The V and J genes are TRBV7-2 and TRBJ2-1; TRBD2 agrees at 8 bases. This CDR3 is 18 amino acids long. Germline-derived CDR1 and CDR2 are SGHTA and FQGNSA. V gave up 1 base and J gave up 1 base; unmatched junction bases: 9. The CDR3 bases are TGTGCCAGCAGCTTAGTTTATCGGGCTAGCGGGTCCTACAATGAGCAGTTCTTC. Translating it yields CASSLVYRASGSYNEQFF. The full variable domain, in which reference TRBV7-2 and TRBJ2-1 provide the parts outside the CDR3, is GAGVSQSPSNKVTEKGKDVELRCDPISGHTALYWYRQSLGQGLEFLIYFQGNSAPDKSGLPSDRFSAERTGGSVSTLTIQRTQQEDSAVYLCASSLVYRASGSYNEQFFGPGTRLTVL.

The chain uses TRBV6-7 and TRBJ2-1; 8 positions match TRBD1. TRBV6-7 is recorded as an ORF, its role being uncertain. The V gene end was trimmed by 5 bases and the J gene end by 8 bases; junction bases not matched to a gene: 11. The CDR3 runs to 15 residues. The CDR3 coding sequence is TGTGCCAGCAGTCTCGGACAGGGAACCGCGGATGAGCAGTTCTTC. Its protein product is CASSLGQGTADEQFF.

The CDR3 DNA sequence: TGTGCCAGCAGTTTATCGTCCGGTTCTGAAGCTTTCTTT. Protein: CASSLSSGSEAFF. This chain uses TRBV27 with TRBJ1-1, with D uncertain. The CDR3 has 13 amino acids. Germline V lookup: CDR1 MNHEY, CDR2 SMNVEV (reference sequence). Trimming took off 0 bases at V and 6 bases at J, with 8 bases between the two ends.

This chain connects TRBV7-2 to TRBJ2-1; TRBD2 aligns across 13 bases. The V and J ends lost 5 bases and 1 base, in that order; junction bases with no gene match: 8. Germline V lookup: CDR1 SGHTA, CDR2 FQGNSA. This CDR3 has 18 residues. The CDR3 is CASSLTRTSGSSYNEQFF. The CDR3 bases are TGTGCCAGCAGCCTAACAAGGACTAGCGGGAGTTCCTACAATGAGCAGTTCTTC. Supplemented by reference TRBV7-2 and TRBJ2-1, the full variable domain reads GAGVSQSPSNKVTEKGKDVELRCDPISGHTALYWYRQSLGQGLEFLIYFQGNSAPDKSGLPSDRFSAERTGGSVSTLTIQRTQQEDSAVYLCASSLTRTSGSSYNEQFFGPGTRLTVL.

The chain joins TRBV27 to TRBJ2-1, with 13 positions matching TRBD2. Germline-derived CDR1 and CDR2 are MNHEY and SMNVEV (reference sequence). V was pared by 4 bases and J by 9 bases, with 6 bases of the junction left unmatched. This CDR3 region has 15 residues. The CDR3 nucleotides read TGTGCCAGCAGTTCCTCGGGACTAGCGGGACGTGAGCAGTTCTTC. Protein: CASSSSGLAGREQFF.

The rearrangement links TRBV6-5 to TRBJ2-1; 8 nucleotides align to TRBD2. Germline lookup yields CDR1 MNHEY and CDR2 SVGAGI. The CDR3 contains 15 residues. Trimming at V came to 6 bases and at J to 4 bases, leaving 8 bases not matched to a gene. CDR3 loop: CASSGSPGGYNEQFF. As DNA, the CDR3 is TGTGCCAGCAGCGGTTCCCCGGGAGGGTACAATGAGCAGTTCTTC.

This chain uses TRBV20-1 with TRBJ2-2; D is unclear. There are 11 residues in the CDR3. Looked up from germline, CDR1 is DFQATT and CDR2 is SNEGSKA (reference sequence). V was trimmed by 6 bases and J by 4 bases, leaving 6 bases between them. CDR3 coding DNA: TGCAGTGCATCATTCACCGGGGAGCTGTTTTTT. Translated: CSASFTGELFF.

The chain has TRBV29-1 and TRBJ2-3; 7 bases map to TRBD1. The CDR3 totals 14 residues. V trimming: 6 bases; J trimming: 0 bases; junction bases outside the gene matches: 6. CDR1 is SQVTM and CDR2 is ANQGSEA in the germline V gene. The CDR3 nucleotides read TGCAGCGTGCTTACAGGGGATAGCACAGATACGCAGTATTTT. Its translation: CSVLTGDSTDTQYF.

The chain uses TRBV7-2 and TRBJ2-3, with 7 bases that match TRBD2. This CDR3 has 18 amino acids. The germline CDR1 and CDR2 sequences are SGHTA and FQGNSA. V dropped 4 bases and J dropped 2; count of bases not matched to a gene: 15. The CDR3 DNA reads as TGTGCCAGCAGCTCCCGACTAGCATCATCCGCTTCCACAGATACGCAGTATTTT. It specifies CASSSRLASSASTDTQYF. The variable domain in full, completed from reference TRBV7-2 and TRBJ2-3, reads GAGVSQSPSNKVTEKGKDVELRCDPISGHTALYWYRQSLGQGLEFLIYFQGNSAPDKSGLPSDRFSAERTGGSVSTLTIQRTQQEDSAVYLCASSSRLASSASTDTQYFGPGTRLTVL.

The rearrangement uses TRBV27 and TRBJ2-7; TRBD2 matches at 11 bases. Germline lookup yields CDR1 MNHEY and CDR2 SMNVEV (reference sequence). The CDR3 totals 16 residues. V gave up 3 bases and J gave up 5 bases; unmatched junction bases: 9. CDR3 in DNA: TGTGCCAGCAGTTTGGCTACTAGCGGGAGCGCAGACGAGCAGTACTTC. Amino acids: CASSLATSGSADEQYF.

The chain links TRBV2 to TRBJ2-4; 7 nucleotides match TRBD1. The CDR3 runs to 17 residues. Trimming at V came to 0 bases and at J to 2 bases, leaving 7 bases not matched to a gene. Germline loops: CDR1 SNHLY, CDR2 FYNNEI. Here the CDR3 reads CASSEAPGQWTKNIQYF. The CDR3 DNA follows: TGTGCCAGCAGTGAAGCGCCGGGACAGTGGACCAAAAACATTCAGTACTTC.

This rearrangement joins TRBV10-3 to TRBJ2-1; TRBD2 might be the D (6 bases). CDR1 and CDR2 from the germline V gene are ENHRY and SYGVKD. The CDR3 has 15 residues. Trimming stripped 4 bases from V and 4 bases from J, with 14 bases between. The CDR3 reads CAISGGVADYNEQFF. In DNA form, the CDR3 reads TGTGCCATCAGTGGTGGTGTAGCGGATTACAATGAGCAGTTCTTC.

The rearrangement links TRBV18 to TRBJ2-3, with D possibly TRBD1 on 6 matching bases. Trimming took off 4 bases at V and 6 bases at J, with 11 bases between the two ends. Germline CDR1 KGHSH, CDR2 LQKENI. The CDR3 runs to 13 residues. The chain's CDR3 is CASSRGQPDTQYF. CDR3 DNA: TGTGCCAGCTCACGAGGACAGCCGGATACGCAGTATTTT.

This clone was seen a few times. The chain has TRBV2 and TRBJ1-1; D is perhaps TRBD1 (5 bases). CDR3 size: 15 residues. From germline, CDR1 is SNHLY and CDR2 FYNNEI. The germline V and J ends were trimmed by 0 bases and 0 bases, with 8 bases remaining between them. The CDR3 bases are TGTGCCAGCAGTGAAGCGGCCAGGGTGAACACTGAAGCTTTCTTT. Translation: CASSEAARVNTEAFF.

To note about this clone: Other DNA variants within this sample encode the same CDR3. The rearrangement joins TRBV19 to TRBJ2-5; unclear D gene. Between the trimmed V and J ends, which lost 0 bases and 4 bases, there was a span of 3 bases. The CDR3 covers 12 residues. Germline lookup yields CDR1 LNHDA and CDR2 SQIVND (reference sequence). This chain's CDR3 is CASSIDRETQYF. The CDR3 nucleotides are TGTGCCAGTAGTATAGATAGAGAGACCCAGTACTTC.

The chain couples TRBV7-3 to TRBJ2-7, with TRBD2 matching over 8 bases. The CDR3 length is 16 residues. The germline gives CDR1 SGHTA, CDR2 FQGTGA. V lost 5 bases, J lost 5 bases, and 14 bases stayed unmatched. The CDR3 DNA reads TGTGCCAGCAGCCCGCAGGGCGGGAGGTTTCTAGACGAGCAGTACTTC. Protein sequence: CASSPQGGRFLDEQYF.

J is TRBJ2-6 and V is TRBV27, with D uncertain. The germline V gene encodes CDR1 MNHEY and CDR2 SMNVEV (reference sequence). Trimming took off 4 bases at V and 6 bases at J, with 10 bases between the two ends. The length of the CDR3 is 14 residues. CDR3 in amino acids: CASSYRQKANVLTF. The CDR3 DNA sequence: TGTGCCAGCAGTTACCGACAAAAGGCCAACGTCCTGACTTTC.